The 8 T cell receptor beta chains presented below share a single source sample, sequenced in a study of PD-L1 blockade in urothelial cancer. The method was immunoSEQ multiplex PCR; TCRdb's version includes in-frame clones alone and lacks a portion of them. The repertoire holds 25,000 to 30,000 clones, with about 85% as singletons. Time point reported: peripheral blood 6 weeks after treatment start. Sequenced material: PBMCs, taken around atezolizumab (anti-PD-L1) treatment. The receptors come from a man between 65 and 79 years old with urothelial cancer.

This clone was seen just once. The rearrangement links TRBV7-3 to TRBJ2-7; D is possibly TRBD2 (7 bases). CDR1 is SGHTA, CDR2 FQGTGA, per germline. Trimming stripped 2 bases from V and 6 bases from J, with 11 bases between. The CDR3 consists of 13 residues. The CDR3 coding sequence is TGTGCCAGCAGCTTAGGGCGGGGGCGCGAGCAGTACTTC. Protein: CASSLGRGREQYF.

The chain couples TRBV28 to TRBJ1-2; D is perhaps TRBD1 (5 bases). Germline CDR1 and CDR2: MDHEN and SYDVKM. This CDR3 contains 15 residues. Trimming left V 5 bases short and J 6 bases short, with 19 bases between. This CDR3 reads CASSPTERTSDGYTF. The CDR3 nucleotides read TGTGCCAGCAGTCCAACCGAGAGGACATCGGATGGCTACACCTTC.

The chain joins TRBV7-3 to TRBJ1-1; D is unresolved. V gave up 3 bases and J gave up 1 base, with 9 bases separating them. The CDR3 sequence is 14 residues long. CDR1 SGHTA and CDR2 FQGTGA come from the germline V gene. The CDR3 sequence is CASSFSGTNTEAFF. The CDR3 region has the DNA TGTGCCAGCAGCTTCTCAGGAACGAACACTGAAGCTTTCTTT.

The V and J genes are TRBV7-3 and TRBJ2-6, with TRBD1 identical over 7 bases. The CDR3 is 16 residues long. Trimming cost V 5 bases and J 2 bases; bases outside gene matches: 6. Germline-derived CDR1 and CDR2 are SGHTA and FQGTGA. Here the CDR3 DNA reads TGTGCCAGCAGCCGACGCGACAGGGCTGGGGCCAACGTCCTGACTTTC. This sequence encodes CASSRRDRAGANVLTF.

The chain links TRBV9 to TRBJ2-1; 12 bases are shared with TRBD1. The germline V gene encodes CDR1 SGDLS and CDR2 YYNGEE. The CDR3 is made up of 15 amino acids. The trim removed 4 bases at V and 9 bases at J, leaving 8 bases unmatched. The CDR3 region is CASSLQGQGAGEQFF. CDR3 nucleotides: TGTGCCAGCAGCCTCCAGGGACAGGGGGCGGGTGAGCAGTTCTTC.

The chain uses TRBV7-8 and TRBJ2-7; 10 nucleotides align to TRBD1. CDR1 is SGHVS and CDR2 is FQNEAQ in the germline V gene. The trim removed 4 bases at V and 2 bases at J, leaving 5 bases unmatched. The CDR3 totals 15 residues. This CDR3 reads CASSWGTGATYEQYF. Written as DNA, the CDR3 is TGTGCCAGCAGCTGGGGGACAGGGGCTACCTACGAGCAGTACTTC.

V usage is TRBV19 and J usage is TRBJ2-7; 7 bases fit TRBD1. The CDR3 is 13 amino acids. Germline lookup yields CDR1 LNHDA and CDR2 SQIVND (reference sequence). V dropped 7 bases and J dropped 0; count of bases not matched to a gene: 3. This CDR3 is CASNRGPSYEQYF. As DNA, the CDR3 is TGTGCCAGTAACAGGGGCCCCTCCTACGAGCAGTACTTC.

This clone was seen just once. The CDR3 protein is CASSFRGVGAQPQHF. The CDR3 region has the DNA TGTGCCAGCAGTTTTCGGGGAGTGGGGGCTCAGCCCCAGCATTTT. The J gene is TRBJ1-5, the V gene TRBV27; TRBD1 might be the D (6 bases). Germline values: CDR1 MNHEY, CDR2 SMNVEV (reference sequence). Trimming stripped 3 bases from V and 6 bases from J, with 15 bases between. The CDR3 sequence is 15 residues long.